The TCR beta chain under discussion was sequenced for a study of blood T cell repertoires in COVID-19. Here immunoSEQ multiplex PCR was the method, and the copy in TCRdb shows in-frame clones only, minus some. Here the sample spans 70,000 to 100,000 clones, 75% to 90% being singletons. CDR1 is SGHRS, CDR2 YFSETQ, per germline. V shed 5 bases, J shed 3 bases, and the junction held 4 bases outside the gene matches. The CDR3 runs 14 residues. The rearrangement joins TRBV5-1 to TRBJ2-2, with TRBD2 matching 7 bases. The TCR sequence derives from a man at least 80 years old with active or convalescent COVID-19. Sequenced sample: peripheral blood. The DNA for the CDR3 is TGCGCCAGCAGGCGGGAGACAGACACCGGGGAGCTGTTTTTT. It codes for CASRRETDTGELFF.